This T cell receptor (beta chain) stems from a study of blood T cells in healthy people across ages. Findings and limits, study-wide: For the donors, CMV status was unknown and possibly confounded expanded clonotype changes.

With respect to this clonotype: What it binds is unknown.

Then a second PCR, running roughly 7 to 11 cycles, was carried out with a sample-barcoded 5' primer and a J-beta primer mix. One entry per CDR3 protein results from TCRdb running MiXCR on the 5' RACE reads. Found here are about 1,400,000 distinct CDR3 sequences, roughly 59% of them singletons; the top ten hold roughly 6.3%. The clonotype comes from a man aged 18 to 29 in good health. The sequencing input was blood.

CDR3 loop: CASSLGTDVPYTF. The CDR3 DNA reads TGTGCCAGCAGCTTAGGGACGGACGTCCCCTACACCTTC. This chain connects TRBV7-6 to TRBJ1-2; D gene unclear. The length of the CDR3 is 13 residues. CDR1 is SGHVS and CDR2 is FNYEAQ in the germline V gene. V shed 1 base and J shed 10 bases, with 13 bases lying between them.